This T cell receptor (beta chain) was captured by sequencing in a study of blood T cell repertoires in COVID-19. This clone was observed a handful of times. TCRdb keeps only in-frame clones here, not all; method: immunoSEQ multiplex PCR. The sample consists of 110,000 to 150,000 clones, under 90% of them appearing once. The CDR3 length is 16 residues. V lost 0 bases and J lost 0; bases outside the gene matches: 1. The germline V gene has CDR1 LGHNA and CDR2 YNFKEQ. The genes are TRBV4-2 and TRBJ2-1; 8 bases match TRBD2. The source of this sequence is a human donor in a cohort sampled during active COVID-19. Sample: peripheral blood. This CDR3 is CASSQDGTSSYNEQFF. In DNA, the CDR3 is TGTGCCAGCAGCCAAGATGGGACTAGCTCCTACAATGAGCAGTTCTTC.